Shown below are 15 T cell receptor beta chains from a single sample sequenced in a study of immune cell composition in non-small cell lung cancer. Assay: immunoSEQ multiplex PCR; the TCRdb copy retains only in-frame clones and omits some. The data contain about 3,200 clones, around 75% of them seen just once; the ten biggest clones take up 10% to 15%. The sample comprised lung tumor tissue. The receptors here all came from a human donor with non-small cell lung cancer.

The V call is TRBV10-3, the J call TRBJ1-5, with 8 nucleotides matching TRBD1. The germline V gene has CDR1 ENHRY and CDR2 SYGVKD. V shed 10 bases, J shed 3 bases, and the junction held 8 bases outside the gene matches. The CDR3 is 14 residues long. CDR3 in DNA: TGTGCCACACAGGGACAGGCTAACAATCAGCCCCAGCATTTT. This codes for CATQGQANNQPQHF.

The V call is TRBV11-3, the J call TRBJ2-7; perhaps TRBD1 as D (6 bases). V was clipped by 5 bases and J by 3 bases, with 11 bases between them. The germline V gene encodes CDR1 SGHNT and CDR2 YENEEA. The CDR3 has 13 amino acids. The CDR3 sequence is CASSTRQDYEQYF. The CDR3 DNA is TGTGCCAGCAGCACACGACAGGACTACGAGCAGTACTTC.

The V and J genes are TRBV9 and TRBJ2-2, with TRBD2 identical over 13 bases. Germline CDR1 is SGDLS and CDR2 is YYNGEE. There are 16 residues in the CDR3. V lost 0 bases and J lost 7; bases outside the gene matches: 3. For the CDR3, the DNA is TGTGCCAGCAGCGTAGCGACTAGCGGGGGGCTCGGGGAGCTGTTTTTT. Translating it yields CASSVATSGGLGELFF.

The chain is built from TRBV4-2 and TRBJ2-3, with D unresolved. The length of the CDR3 is 15 residues. V lost 0 bases to trimming and J lost 0 bases, with 7 bases between them. Germline V gives CDR1 LGHNA, CDR2 YNFKEQ. CDR3 DNA sequence: TGTGCCAGCAGCCAAGATTTCCCAAGCACAGATACGCAGTATTTT. Encoded protein: CASSQDFPSTDTQYF.

V is TRBV7-3 and J is TRBJ1-1, with D possibly being TRBD1 (6 bases). The V and J ends lost 6 bases and 1 base respectively, with 12 bases between them. CDR1 is SGHTA, CDR2 FQGTGA, per germline. The CDR3 length is 14 residues. As DNA, the CDR3 is TGTGCCAGCAGTCAAATACAGGGGAACACTGAAGCTTTCTTT. Translated: CASSQIQGNTEAFF.

This clone occurred once. The chain recombines TRBV5-1 with TRBJ2-1; maybe TRBD2 (7 bases). Trimming removed 8 bases at V and 4 bases at J, with 10 bases between. The germline gives CDR1 SGHRS, CDR2 YFSETQ. This CDR3 contains 12 residues. The DNA of the CDR3 is TGCGCCAGTAGGGGGGGTTACAATGAGCAGTTCTTC. Its translation is CASRGGYNEQFF.

This clone turned up a few times. V gene TRBV7-9 combines with J gene TRBJ1-5; 7 bases agree with TRBD1. The CDR3 is made up of 13 amino acids. V lost 5 bases to trimming and J lost 5 bases; unmatched junction nucleotides: 3. Germline-derived CDR1 and CDR2 are SEHNR and FQNEAQ (reference sequence). The CDR3 nucleotides are TGTGCCAGCAGCCCGACAGGGTATCAGCCCCAGCATTTT. Its translation is CASSPTGYQPQHF.

J is TRBJ2-7 and V is TRBV5-1, with D tentatively TRBD2 (5 bases). The CDR3 covers 11 residues. The ends were cut back, 3 bases at V and 13 bases at J, with 14 bases in the middle. The germline V gene has CDR1 SGHRS and CDR2 YFSETQ. The CDR3 nucleotides are TGCGCCAGCAGCTCCGGACCGGGGATCTACTTC. This gives the protein CASSSGPGIYF.

In its sample, this clone was seen a few times. V is TRBV9 and J is TRBJ1-2; D possibly corresponds to TRBD1 (5 bases). Trimming cost V 0 bases and J 2 bases, with 11 bases left between them. Germline V lookup: CDR1 SGDLS, CDR2 YYNGEE. This CDR3 contains 15 residues. The chain's CDR3 is CASSVEGRPNYGYTF. The DNA for the CDR3 is TGTGCCAGCAGCGTAGAGGGGCGGCCCAACTATGGCTACACCTTC.

The chain has TRBV5-4 and TRBJ1-1; D unclear. In germline, CDR1 is SGHNT, CDR2 YYREEE (reference sequence). This CDR3 is 15 amino acids long. V was clipped by 4 bases and J by 3 bases, with 16 bases between them. CDR3 DNA: TGTGCCAGCAGCCCGCCGGCCCCTCGGGACACTGAAGCTTTCTTT. Translating it yields CASSPPAPRDTEAFF.

The chain has TRBV28 and TRBJ1-5; 9 nucleotides match TRBD1. This CDR3 is built from 16 residues. Germline V gene lookup returns CDR1 MDHEN and CDR2 SYDVKM. Trimming at V came to 7 bases and at J to 1 base, leaving 8 bases not matched to a gene. The CDR3 is CASTIGGTGSNQPQHF. CDR3 sequence (DNA): TGTGCCAGCACCATCGGGGGGACAGGGAGCAATCAGCCCCAGCATTTT.

V and J are TRBV30 and TRBJ2-3, with 8 bases fitting TRBD1. After removal of 1 base from V and 4 bases from J, the junction contained 7 bases not matched to a gene. This CDR3 has 15 residues. The germline V gene has CDR1 GTSNPN and CDR2 SVGIG (reference sequence). For the CDR3, the DNA is TGTGCCTGGAGTGCCCTCAGGGGGCGGGCAGATACGCAGTATTTT. The encoded protein is CAWSALRGRADTQYF. Looking up the rest from reference TRBV30 and TRBJ2-3 gives the full variable domain: SQTIHQWPATLVQPVGSPLSLECTVEGTSNPNLYWYRQAAGRGLQLLFYSVGIGQISSEVPQNLSASRPQDRQFILSSKKLLLSDSGFYLCAWSALRGRADTQYFGPGTRLTVL.

The genes are TRBV7-8 and TRBJ2-1; D gene uncertain. V lost 5 bases and J 4 bases, leaving 6 bases between the germline ends. This CDR3 is 12 amino acids long. Germline CDR1 reads SGHVS; CDR2 reads FQNEAQ. CDR3 in DNA: TGTGCCAGCAGCCAAACTTACAATGAGCAGTTCTTC. This encodes CASSQTYNEQFF.

This clone showed up just a few times. The V and J genes are TRBV2 and TRBJ2-7, with D uncertain. The CDR3 contains 13 residues. Trimming shortened V by 8 bases and J by 0 bases, and 11 bases separated the two germline ends. CDR1 is SNHLY, CDR2 FYNNEI, per germline. The CDR3 here is CASLAAPSYEQYF. The CDR3 DNA reads TGTGCCAGCCTGGCGGCCCCCTCCTACGAGCAGTACTTC.

The genes are TRBV7-8 and TRBJ2-2; 8 bases match TRBD1. With 2 bases clipped from V and 2 bases from J, the junction kept 4 bases outside the gene matches. The CDR3 contains 16 residues. CDR1 and CDR2 from the germline V gene are SGHVS and FQNEAQ. CDR3 sequence: CASSLQGAVNTGELFF. Written as DNA, the CDR3 is TGTGCCAGCAGCTTACAGGGGGCGGTCAACACCGGGGAGCTGTTTTTT. Complete variable domain (other parts from reference TRBV7-8 and TRBJ2-2): GAGVSQSPRYKVAKRGQDVALRCDPISGHVSLFWYQQALGQGPEFLTYFQNEAQLDKSGLPSDRFFAERPEGSVSTLKIQRTQQEDSAVYLCASSLQGAVNTGELFFGEGSRLTVL.